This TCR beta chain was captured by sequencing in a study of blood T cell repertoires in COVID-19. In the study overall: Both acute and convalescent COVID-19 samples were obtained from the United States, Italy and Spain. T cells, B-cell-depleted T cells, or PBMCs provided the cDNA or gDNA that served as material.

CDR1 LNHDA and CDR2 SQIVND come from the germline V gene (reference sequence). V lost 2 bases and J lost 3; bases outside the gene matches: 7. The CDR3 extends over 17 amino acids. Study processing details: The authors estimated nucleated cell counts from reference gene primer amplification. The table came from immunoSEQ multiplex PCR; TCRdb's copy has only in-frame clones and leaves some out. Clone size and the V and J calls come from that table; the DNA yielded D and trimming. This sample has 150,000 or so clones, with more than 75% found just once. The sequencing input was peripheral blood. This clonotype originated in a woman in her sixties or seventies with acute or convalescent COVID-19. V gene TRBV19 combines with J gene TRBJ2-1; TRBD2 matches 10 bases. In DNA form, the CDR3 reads TGTGCCAGTAGTATATTCCAGCGGGGGGGAGACTACAATGAGCAGTTCTTC. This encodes CASSIFQRGGDYNEQFF.